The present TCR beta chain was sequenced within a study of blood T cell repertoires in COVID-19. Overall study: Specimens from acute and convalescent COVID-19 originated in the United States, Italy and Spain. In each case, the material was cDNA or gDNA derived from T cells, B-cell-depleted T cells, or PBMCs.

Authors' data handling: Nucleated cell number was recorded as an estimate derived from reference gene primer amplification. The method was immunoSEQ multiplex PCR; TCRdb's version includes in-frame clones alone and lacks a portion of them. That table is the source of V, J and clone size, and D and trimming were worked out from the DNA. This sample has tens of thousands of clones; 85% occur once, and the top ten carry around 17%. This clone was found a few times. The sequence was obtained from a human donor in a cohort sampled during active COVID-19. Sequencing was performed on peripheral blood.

The CDR3 region has the DNA TGCGCCAGCAGCCAACCGAGCCGGGACACCCGAAACACCATATATTTT. Translating gives CASSQPSRDTRNTIYF. This chain connects TRBV4-1 to TRBJ1-3; maybe TRBD1 (6 bases). Germline CDR1 reads MGHRA; CDR2 reads YSYEKL. The CDR3 sequence is 16 residues long. V dropped 2 bases and J dropped 5 bases, with 16 bases sitting between them.